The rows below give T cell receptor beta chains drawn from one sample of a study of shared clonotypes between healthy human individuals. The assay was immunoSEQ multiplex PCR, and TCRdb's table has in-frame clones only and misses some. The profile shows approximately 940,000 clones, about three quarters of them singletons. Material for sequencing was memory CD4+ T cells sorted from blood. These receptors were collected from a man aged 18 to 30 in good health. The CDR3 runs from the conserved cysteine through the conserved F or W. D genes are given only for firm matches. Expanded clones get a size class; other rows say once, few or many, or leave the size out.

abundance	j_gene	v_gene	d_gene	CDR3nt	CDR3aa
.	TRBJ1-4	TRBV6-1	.	TGTGCCAGCAGTGCGACCGTGTCAACTAATGAAAAACTGTTTTTT	CASSATVSTNEKLFF
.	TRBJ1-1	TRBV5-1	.	TGCGCCAGCAGTGTGGGCGCTCAGTTCGGCACTGAAGCTTTCTTT	CASSVGAQFGTEAFF
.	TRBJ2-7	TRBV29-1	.	TGCAGCGTTGAAGATTTATATGTAGGCAGGCTCCTCTCTCAGTACTTC	CSVEDLYVGRLLSQYF
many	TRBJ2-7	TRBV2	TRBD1	TGTGCCAGCAGGGACAGGGGCCACGAGCAGTACTTC	CASRDRGHEQYF
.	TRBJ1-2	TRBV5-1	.	TGCGCCAGCACCTCCGAATTGGGGTCCAACGGCTACACCTTC	CASTSELGSNGYTF
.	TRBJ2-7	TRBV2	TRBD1	TGTGCCAGCAGACCCTCCACCGGGACAGCCAACTACGAGCAGTACTTC	CASRPSTGTANYEQYF
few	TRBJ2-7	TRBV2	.	TGTGCCAGCAGTGAAGCCCTCCCGGCACTGTGGGGGGAGATTTACGAGCAGTACTTC	CASSEALPALWGEIYEQYF
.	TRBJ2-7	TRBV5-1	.	TGCGCCAGCAGCTTGGAACCTGGTACCTACGAGCAGTACTTC	CASSLEPGTYEQYF
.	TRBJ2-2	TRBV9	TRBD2	TGTGCCAGCAGCGTAGGGGCTAGCGGGAGGGCCGACACCGGGGAGCTGTTTTTT	CASSVGASGRADTGELFF
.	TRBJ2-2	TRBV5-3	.	TGTGCCAGAAGCCAACCACGGGCCTGGGGCACCGGGGAGCTGTTTTTT	CARSQPRAWGTGELFF
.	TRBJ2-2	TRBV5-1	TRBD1	TGCGCCAGCAGCCCGGACAGGGGGAACACCGGGGAGCTGTTTTTT	CASSPDRGNTGELFF
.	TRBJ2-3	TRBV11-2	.	TGTGCCAGCAGCTTTTCGCAGGTTACGCAGTATTTT	CASSFSQVTQYF
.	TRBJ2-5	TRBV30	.	TGTGCCTGGAAAGGGATGGGAGAGACCCAGTACTTC	CAWKGMGETQYF
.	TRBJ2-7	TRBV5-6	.	TGTGCCAGCAGCTTGAATGTGGGGGCGAACCGCCACGAGCAGTACTTC	CASSLNVGANRHEQYF
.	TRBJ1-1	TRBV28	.	TGTGCCAGCAGTTTACCAACAGGGAAATACACTGAAGCTTTCTTT	CASSLPTGKYTEAFF
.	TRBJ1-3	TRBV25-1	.	TGTGCCAGCAGTGAATGGGGGAGCTCTGGAAACACCATATATTTT	CASSEWGSSGNTIYF
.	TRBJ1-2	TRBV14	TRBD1	TGTGCCAGCAGCGTCGGGACAGGGGATGATGGCTACACCTTC	CASSVGTGDDGYTF
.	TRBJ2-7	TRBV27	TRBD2	TGTGCCAGCAGTACCTGGACTAGCGGGAGAGTCACCTACGAGCAGTACTTC	CASSTWTSGRVTYEQYF
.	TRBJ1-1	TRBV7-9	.	TGTGCCAGCAACATACGGGACACTGAAGCTTTCTTT	CASNIRDTEAFF
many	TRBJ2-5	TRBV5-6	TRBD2	TGTGCCAGCAGCTTGGGAACTAGCGGGACCGCAGAGACCCAGTACTTC	CASSLGTSGTAETQYF
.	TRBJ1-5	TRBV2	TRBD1	TGTGCCAGCAGTCTCGCCCGGACAGGGTCGGGGGAGCCCCAGCATTTT	CASSLARTGSGEPQHF
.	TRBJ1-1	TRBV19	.	TGTGCCAGTATTAAACCTGCTGTGACGAACACTGAAGCTTTCTTT	CASIKPAVTNTEAFF
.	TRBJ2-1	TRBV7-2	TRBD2	TGTGCCAGCAGCGTCATGGGACTAGCGGTATACAATGAGCAGTTCTTC	CASSVMGLAVYNEQFF
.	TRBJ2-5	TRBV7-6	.	TGTGCCAGCAGCTACAGAACGGAGACCCAGTACTTC	CASSYRTETQYF
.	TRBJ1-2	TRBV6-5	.	TGTGCCAGCAGTTACGGCGGGGGCTACACCTTC	CASSYGGGYTF
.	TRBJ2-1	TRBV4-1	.	TGCGCCAGCAGCCAAGACGGACGTTTGGGTGAGCAGTTCTTC	CASSQDGRLGEQFF
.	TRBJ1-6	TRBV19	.	TGTGCCAGTAGACCTGGGACCGTAAATTCACCCCTCCACTTT	CASRPGTVNSPLHF
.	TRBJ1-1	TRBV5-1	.	TGCGCCAGCAGCCCCAGGGAAAGGGGCACGAACACTGAAGCTTTCTTT	CASSPRERGTNTEAFF
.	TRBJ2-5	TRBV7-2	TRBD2	TGTGCCAGCAGCTTGGGATCTAGCGGGAGTGGACAAGAGACCCAGTACTTC	CASSLGSSGSGQETQYF
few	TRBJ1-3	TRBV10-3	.	TGTGCCACCGGGGGAGGAGGAAACACCATATATTTT	CATGGGGNTIYF
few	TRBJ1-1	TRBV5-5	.	TGTGCCAGCAGCCAGCATGCGAACACTGAAGCTTTCTTT	CASSQHANTEAFF
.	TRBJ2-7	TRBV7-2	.	TGTGCCAGCAAGCCCGGGGGCTCCTACGAGCAGTACTTC	CASKPGGSYEQYF
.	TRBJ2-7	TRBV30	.	TGTGCCTGGAGTAAAGGGATACTCTCCTACGAGCAGTACTTC	CAWSKGILSYEQYF
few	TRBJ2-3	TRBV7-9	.	TGTGCCAGCAGCTTAGCGGGGCATAGCACAGATACGCAGTATTTT	CASSLAGHSTDTQYF
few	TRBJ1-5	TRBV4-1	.	TGCGCCAGCAGCCAAGATCCGGGGCCTTTTAGCAATCAGCCCCAGCATTTT	CASSQDPGPFSNQPQHF
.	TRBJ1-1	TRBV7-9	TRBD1	TGTGCCAGCAGCTTAGGGACAGGGGGACTCATGAACACTGAAGCTTTCTTT	CASSLGTGGLMNTEAFF
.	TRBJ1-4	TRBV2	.	TGTGCCACCGCAAGGGAGGGGGGCGAAAAACTGTTTTTT	CATAREGGEKLFF
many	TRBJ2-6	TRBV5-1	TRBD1	TGCGCCAGCAGCCCGGGACAGGAAGCTGGGGCCAACGTCCTGACTTTC	CASSPGQEAGANVLTF
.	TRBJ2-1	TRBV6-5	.	TGTGCCAGCAGTCGACAGGGAGGGAATGAGCAGTTCTTC	CASSRQGGNEQFF
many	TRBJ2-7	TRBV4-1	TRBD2	TGCGCCAGCAGCCAAGAGGAGGGGACTAGCTTCTACGAGCAGTACTTC	CASSQEEGTSFYEQYF
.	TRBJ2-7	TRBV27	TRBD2	TGTGCCACCCGACTAGCGGGGGCCTACGAGCAGTACTTC	CATRLAGAYEQYF
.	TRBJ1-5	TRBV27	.	TGTGCCAGCAGTTGGGGATCTGATAGCAATCAGCCCCAGCATTTT	CASSWGSDSNQPQHF
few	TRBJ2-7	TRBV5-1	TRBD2	TGCGCCAGCAGCGCTACACTAGCGGGCCAGAACGAGCAGTACTTC	CASSATLAGQNEQYF